Below are 15 T cell receptor beta chains sequenced from a single sample in a study of blood T cell repertoires in COVID-19. TCRdb's table, derived via immunoSEQ multiplex PCR, lists solely in-frame clones and lacks some. The sample includes 85,000 to 100,000 clones, roughly 84% seen only once; the top ten take approximately 15%. The sequenced sample was peripheral blood. These TCRs come from a woman aged 55-75 years with acute or convalescent COVID-19.

The rearrangement links TRBV5-1 to TRBJ1-4, with D unclear. Germline values: CDR1 SGHRS, CDR2 YFSETQ. The V gene lost 6 bases and the J gene lost 4 bases, with 13 bases spanning the gap. The CDR3 runs to 14 residues. The CDR3 spells CASKKLEGNEKLFF. DNA for the CDR3: TGCGCCAGCAAGAAGTTGGAGGGTAATGAAAAACTGTTTTTT.

The chain recombines TRBV6-5 with TRBJ1-2; 7 positions match TRBD1. Unmatched junction bases numbered 12, after V lost 5 bases and J lost 6 bases. CDR3 length equals 15 residues. Germline loops: CDR1 MNHEY, CDR2 SVGAGI. DNA for the CDR3: TGTGCCAGCAGTCACCCGGGCAGGGGGAGAGATGGCTACACCTTC. The encoded protein is CASSHPGRGRDGYTF.

V usage is TRBV4-2 and J usage is TRBJ2-7; 10 nucleotides line up with TRBD2. This CDR3 spans 17 amino acids. V shed 0 bases, J shed 3 bases, and the junction held 8 bases outside the gene matches. Looked up from germline, CDR1 is LGHNA and CDR2 is YNFKEQ. For the CDR3, the DNA is TGTGCCAGCAGCCAAGATGTCGTACTAGCGGGGATCTACGAGCAGTACTTC. As protein: CASSQDVVLAGIYEQYF.

J is TRBJ2-1 and V is TRBV5-1; the D gene is possibly TRBD2 (7 bases). The CDR3 runs 14 residues. V lost 6 bases to trimming and J lost 9 bases, with 19 bases between them. Germline V gene lookup returns CDR1 SGHRS and CDR2 YFSETQ. The CDR3 region is CASKLEGGLAEQFF. In DNA, the CDR3 is TGCGCCAGCAAGTTGGAGGGGGGGCTCGCTGAGCAGTTCTTC. The full variable domain, its missing parts supplied by reference TRBV5-1 and TRBJ2-1, is KAGVTQTPRYLIKTRGQQVTLSCSPISGHRSVSWYQQTPGQGLQFLFEYFSETQRNKGNFPGRFSGRQFSNSRSEMNVSTLELGDSALYLCASKLEGGLAEQFFGPGTRLTVL.

The gene calls are TRBV4-2 and TRBJ2-2; a possible D gene is TRBD2 (7 bases). Germline V lookup: CDR1 LGHNA, CDR2 YNFKEQ. V lost 3 bases and J lost 3, with 17 bases in between. The CDR3 sequence is 17 residues long. The CDR3 loop reads CASSQRALGGHTGELFF. The CDR3 DNA follows: TGTGCCAGCAGCCAGAGGGCCCTCGGGGGGCACACCGGGGAGCTGTTTTTT.

J is TRBJ1-2 and V is TRBV12-3 or TRBV12-4; D gene ambiguous. This CDR3 is 12 amino acids long. The V gene lost 6 bases and the J gene lost 2 bases, with 7 bases spanning the gap. The CDR3 nucleotides are TGTGCCAGCAGCGCAGGCAACTATGGCTACACCTTC. This translates into CASSAGNYGYTF.

The chain uses TRBV4-3 and TRBJ1-6; 8 bases line up with TRBD1. Losses at the gene ends were 4 bases for V and 9 bases for J; bases not matched to a gene: 5. The germline CDR1 and CDR2 sequences are LGHNA and YSLEER. The CDR3 covers 14 residues. The CDR3 DNA is TGCGCCAGCAGCCGACAGGGGTATGGTTCACCCCTCCACTTT. Its translation is CASSRQGYGSPLHF.

V usage is TRBV29-1 and J usage is TRBJ1-2, with 12 bases that match TRBD1. This CDR3 spans 19 amino acids. Trimming removed 3 bases from V and 4 bases from J; junction bases left unmatched: 18. In germline, CDR1 is SQVTM, CDR2 ANQGSEA. CDR3 in DNA: TGCAGCGTTGATCATAGGGCCGGGACAGGGGGCAGGGTTCCCTATGGCTACACCTTC. Protein: CSVDHRAGTGGRVPYGYTF.

V and J are TRBV18 and TRBJ2-3; TRBD1 agrees at 7 bases. Germline V gives CDR1 KGHSH, CDR2 LQKENI. V was pared by 5 bases and J by 4 bases, with 3 bases of the junction left unmatched. The CDR3 is 13 amino acids. CDR3 DNA sequence: TGTGCCAGCTCAGAACAGGGGTCAGATACGCAGTATTTT. Translation gives CASSEQGSDTQYF.

The rearrangement links TRBV28 to TRBJ1-5; D is unclear. The CDR3 extends over 18 amino acids. Per germline, CDR1 MDHEN and CDR2 SYDVKM. V was clipped by 5 bases and J by 7 bases, with 27 bases between them. DNA of the CDR3: TGTGCCAGCAGTCTTCCAGAACACGTCAGCGGCGGGCGACAGCCCCAGCATTTT. It is translated as CASSLPEHVSGGRQPQHF.

Written as DNA, the CDR3 is TGTGCCAGCAGCCAAGGAGGACTAAGCAGGAACACTGAAGCTTTCTTT. It codes for CASSQGGLSRNTEAFF. This chain joins TRBV3-1 (or the pseudogene TRBV3-2) and TRBJ1-1; D remains ambiguous. V gave up 1 base and J gave up 1 base, with 13 bases separating them. The germline gives CDR1 LGHDT, CDR2 YNNKEL (reference sequence). The CDR3 runs 16 residues.

The gene calls are TRBV7-2 and TRBJ1-1; TRBD1 agrees at 10 bases. The V gene end was trimmed by 5 bases and the J gene end by 4 bases; junction bases not matched to a gene: 13. Germline assignment: CDR1 SGHTA and CDR2 FQGNSA. The CDR3 length is 17 residues. The DNA of the CDR3 is TGTGCCAGCAGCGCGGGACAGGGGTCGGTAGGGTCCACTGAAGCTTTCTTT. It specifies CASSAGQGSVGSTEAFF.

This clone was observed once. The chain joins TRBV6-5 to TRBJ1-5; maybe TRBD1 (6 bases). Trimming took 11 bases from V and 9 from J, leaving 20 bases between them. The CDR3 is 13 amino acids. Germline CDR1 is MNHEY and CDR2 is SVGAGI. In DNA, the CDR3 is TGTGCCTCAAATGCCAGGGGAGAAGGGCCCCAGCATTTT. Protein sequence: CASNARGEGPQHF.

V usage is TRBV19 and J usage is TRBJ2-7; 7 nucleotides line up with TRBD1. The ends lost 7 bases at V and 3 bases at J; junction bases unmatched: 9. The CDR3 is 14 residues long. Germline lookup yields CDR1 LNHDA and CDR2 SQIVND (reference sequence). The CDR3 coding sequence is TGTGCCAGTACCTACGACAGGGACCACTACGAGCAGTACTTC. Protein sequence: CASTYDRDHYEQYF.

The V and J genes are TRBV27 and TRBJ1-1; D possibly corresponds to TRBD1 (6 bases). The CDR3 is made up of 14 amino acids. Germline V gene sequence: CDR1 MNHEY, CDR2 SMNVEV (reference sequence). V was clipped by 6 bases and J by 4 bases, with 15 bases between them. The CDR3 protein is CASRPQGGVTEAFF. The CDR3 nucleotides are TGTGCCAGCAGACCACAGGGTGGGGTCACTGAAGCTTTCTTT.